This TCR beta chain is drawn from a study of T cells expressing NK-cell markers. Study-wide context: All TCR beta repertoires analysed originated from sorted CD3+CD56+NKG2C+, CD3+CD56+NKG2C- and CD3+CD56-NKG2C+ T cells. Most of the eight sequenced donors tested HCMV-seropositive; one tested seronegative. Study results and caveats: Dominant NKG2C+ clonotype frequencies of 1.0-7.0% of CD8+ T cells were measured in 5 or 6 donors. A few donors' CD3+CD56-NKG2C+ cells were dominated by the same clonotypes.

For each CDR3 protein, TCRdb gives one entry from its re-call of the 5' RACE reads, without DNA. The sample holds 350,000 to 400,000 distinct CDR3 sequences. Germline loops: CDR1 MGHRA, CDR2 YSYEKL. The CDR3 is 14 amino acids. Of note for this clonotype: No antigen is known for it.

The source is a woman in her fifties or sixties in good health. The gene calls are TRBV4-1 and TRBJ2-2. The specimen was blood T cells: a sorted CD56 or NKG2C T cell subset, CD4+ or CD8+ T cells, or bulk PBMC T cells (not recorded which). This chain's CDR3 is CASSQSGYVGELFF.